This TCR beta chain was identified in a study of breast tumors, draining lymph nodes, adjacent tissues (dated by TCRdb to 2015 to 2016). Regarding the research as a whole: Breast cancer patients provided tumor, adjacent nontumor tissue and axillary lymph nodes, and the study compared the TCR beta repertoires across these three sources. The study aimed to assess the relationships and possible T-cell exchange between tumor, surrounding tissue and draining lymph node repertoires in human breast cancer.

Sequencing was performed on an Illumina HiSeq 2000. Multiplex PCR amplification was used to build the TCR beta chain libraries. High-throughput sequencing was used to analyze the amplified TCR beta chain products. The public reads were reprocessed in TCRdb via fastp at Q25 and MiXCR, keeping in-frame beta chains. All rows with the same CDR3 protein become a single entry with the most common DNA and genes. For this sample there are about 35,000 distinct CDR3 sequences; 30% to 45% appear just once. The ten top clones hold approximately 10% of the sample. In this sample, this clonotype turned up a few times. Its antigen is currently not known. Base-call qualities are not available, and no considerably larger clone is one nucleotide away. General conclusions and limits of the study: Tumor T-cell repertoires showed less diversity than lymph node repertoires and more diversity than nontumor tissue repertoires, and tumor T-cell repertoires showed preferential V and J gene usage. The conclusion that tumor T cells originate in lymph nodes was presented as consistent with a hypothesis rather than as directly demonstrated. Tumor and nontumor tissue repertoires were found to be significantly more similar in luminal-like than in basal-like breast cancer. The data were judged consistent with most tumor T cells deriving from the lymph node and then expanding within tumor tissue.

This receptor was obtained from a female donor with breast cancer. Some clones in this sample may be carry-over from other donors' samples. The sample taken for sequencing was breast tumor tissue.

The CDR3 is CASSLTQGGYGYTF. The DNA reads as follows: TGTGCCAGCAGTTTAACCCAGGGTGGCTATGGCTACACCTTC. This chain is built from TRBV28 and TRBJ1-2, with TRBD1 as a weak D call on 5 bases. The germline V gene specifies MDHEN as CDR1 and SYDVKM as CDR2. Counted from cysteine to phenylalanine, this CDR3 has 14 amino acids. The read is trimmed to its CDR3 DNA, 42 bases read in frame from base 1. V sheds 2 bases and J sheds 4 bases, leaving 11 bases between their ends.